These 3 T cell receptor beta chains originate from one sample sequenced in a study of cytomegalovirus exposure and HLA in healthy donors. With 60 Vbeta and 13 Jbeta primers, the PCR was carried out. Libraries were prepared by immunoSEQ multiplex PCR; TCRdb keeps only in-frame clonotypes and omits some of them. The sample records 150,000 to 160,000 clones, around 68% being singletons. Sequencing was carried out using PBMCs. These receptors were taken from a man aged 25-40 years in good health and CMV-seronegative.

This clone has a single count. The V gene is TRBV7-3, the J gene TRBJ1-1, with a tentative D call TRBD1 (6 bases). The CDR3 runs 14 residues. From germline, CDR1 is SGHTA and CDR2 FQGTGA. Trimming shortened V by 3 bases and J by 0 bases, and 8 bases separated the two germline ends. The CDR3 DNA reads TGTGCCAGCAGCTTGGGGGCGGTGAACACTGAAGCTTTCTTT. It codes for CASSLGAVNTEAFF.

The chain links TRBV30 to TRBJ1-1; TRBD1 might be the D (6 bases). Germline CDR1 GTSNPN, CDR2 SVGIG (reference sequence). Trimming removed 1 base from V and 5 bases from J, with 14 bases in between. This CDR3 spans 14 amino acids. The CDR3 bases are TGTGCCTGGAGTGCCCAACAGGGCACGACTGAAGCTTTCTTT. It yields the protein CAWSAQQGTTEAFF.

The J gene is TRBJ2-7, the V gene TRBV28, with 7 bases identical to TRBD1. The junction had 6 bases not matched to a gene; V was cut back by 4 bases and J by 12 bases. Germline V gives CDR1 MDHEN, CDR2 SYDVKM. CDR3 length: 11 amino acids. The CDR3 DNA follows: TGTGCCAGCAGTTCCCACAGGGGCAGGTACTTC. Encoded protein: CASSSHRGRYF.